The clone carrying this TCR beta chain was found many times. The antigen is undetermined. This sample was taken from a study of shared clonotypes between healthy human individuals. Overall study findings and caveats: Donors were few, which limited the genetic and exposure-history diversity represented. Sampling included only blood; tissue repertoires likely differ.

Several immunoSEQ plates held equal portions of the genomic DNA taken from each subset. TCRdb's copy holds only in-frame clones and misses some; the assay was immunoSEQ multiplex PCR. Among some 96,000 clones listed, around 43% were seen once. With V trimmed by 3 bases and J by 1 base, 5 bases remained unmatched. This CDR3 is 15 amino acids long. Germline assignment: CDR1 LGHNA and CDR2 YNFKEQ. The rearrangement uses TRBV4-2 and TRBJ2-5; TRBD2 aligns across 7 bases. The sequence was obtained from a woman aged 40 to 55 in good health. Some clones in this sample may be carry-over from other donors' samples. Sequenced material: PBMCs. The CDR3 protein is CASSHSSSGQETQYF. In nucleotides, the CDR3 is TGTGCCAGCAGCCATTCTTCTAGCGGCCAAGAGACCCAGTACTTC.